This TCR beta chain was documented in a study of beta chain features in type 1 diabetes. This clone has just a few counts. CDR1 and CDR2 (germline): GTSNPN, SVGIG (reference sequence). The CDR3 runs 16 residues. The authors reverse transcribed all of the isolated RNA, so sequencing captured expressed TCRB transcripts. Clones were read by immunoSEQ multiplex PCR, and TCRdb kept only the in-frame ones, dropping some. Among about 180,000 clones listed, around 13% were seen once. The chain is built from TRBV30 and TRBJ2-1, with TRBD2 identical over 16 bases. Specimen: central memory CD4+ T cells from blood. This TCR was sampled from a woman aged 18-35 years in good health. The CDR3 coding sequence is TGTGCTGGAAAGGGACTAGCGGGAGGGCCTCTAGGTGAGCAGTTCTTC. Amino acid sequence: CAGKGLAGGPLGEQFF.